The clone carrying this TCR beta chain was recorded a few times. Its antigen remains unidentified. The data originate from a study of CD8 T cell repertoires and HIV-1 epitope variants. Germline loops: CDR1 WSHSY, CDR2 SAAADI. V was pared by 6 bases and J by 6 bases, with 10 bases of the junction left unmatched. The CDR3 loop spans 16 amino acids. Clones were sequenced by immunoSEQ multiplex PCR, and TCRdb holds only the in-frame ones, with some missing. The sample lists approximately 5,400 clones; around 60% were seen once. The specimen sequenced was cultured CD8+ T cells derived from PBMCs. This sequence joins TRBV10-2 and TRBJ2-2; 10 bases line up with TRBD1. The clonotype was recovered from a male donor with HIV. CDR3 DNA sequence: TGCGCCAGCAGACCGGGACAGGGGATATATCCCGGGGAGCTGTTTTTT. This encodes CASRPGQGIYPGELFF.